This entry lists 26 T cell receptor beta chains sequenced from one sample in a study of CD8+CD57+ T cells in acquired aplastic anemia. Patients who underwent sequencing had shown CD8+CD57+ cell expansion by flow cytometry. Genomic DNA templated the TCR beta VDJ and CDR3 profiling. TCRdb analysed the reads with MiXCR anew, one entry per CDR3 protein. The sample records 200,000 or so distinct CDR3 sequences, more than 55% being singletons. Input material: sorted CD4+, CD8+, or CD8+CD57+ T cells (not recorded which) from PBMCs. These receptors all come from a human donor with aplastic anemia.

This clonotype came up many times. The CDR3 reads CAIRQGGSRGSYNEQFF. CDR3 sequence (DNA): TGTGCCATCAGACAAGGGGGCTCGCGGGGCTCCTACAATGAGCAGTTCTTC. The chain joins TRBV10-3 to TRBJ2-1; D is possibly TRBD1 (7 bases). The CDR3 is made up of 17 amino acids. V was trimmed by 6 bases and J by 0 bases, leaving 18 bases between them. Germline CDR1 ENHRY, CDR2 SYGVKD.

The chain combines TRBV7-2 with TRBJ2-3; D may be TRBD1 (6 bases). CDR3 length equals 15 residues. Germline V gene data show CDR1 as SGHTA and CDR2 as FQGNSA. V was clipped by 5 bases and J by 0 bases, with 12 bases between them. CDR3 DNA sequence: TGTGCCAGCAGCCAGGGGCCGGGAAGCACAGATACGCAGTATTTT. The encoded protein is CASSQGPGSTDTQYF.

The chain recombines TRBV20-1 with TRBJ2-3; the D is unclear. The CDR3 is 14 amino acids. V was trimmed by 6 bases and J by 0 bases, leaving 13 bases between them. CDR1 and CDR2 from the germline V gene are DFQATT and SNEGSKA (reference sequence). The CDR3 spells CSARPGASTDTQYF. The CDR3 DNA reads TGCAGTGCCCGACCGGGTGCTAGCACAGATACGCAGTATTTT.

Details on this clonotype: One end of the junction varies from germline; a read error may be responsible. This rearrangement joins TRBV7-9 to TRBJ2-1; possibly TRBD1 or TRBD2 for D (5 bases each). The CDR3 covers 15 residues. CDR1 SEHNR and CDR2 FQNEAQ come from the germline V gene (reference sequence). CDR3 protein: CASSPLTGRSVEQFF. CDR3 sequence (DNA): TGCGCCAGCAGCCCTTTGACGGGACGATCAGTTGAGCAGTTCTTC.

The V and J genes are TRBV10-3 and TRBJ1-5; 10 nucleotides align to TRBD1. The CDR3 spans 12 residues. CDR1 is ENHRY, CDR2 SYGVKD, per germline. Trimming removed 8 bases from V and 5 bases from J; junction bases left unmatched: 0. CDR3 sequence: CAIGTGDQPQHF. Written as DNA, the CDR3 is TGTGCCATCGGGACAGGGGATCAGCCCCAGCATTTT.

Note on this clonotype: Its ends do not fully match the called genes, so a read error is possible. The gene calls are TRBV30 and TRBJ2-5, with TRBD2 matching 13 bases. This CDR3 contains 14 residues. Germline loops: CDR1 GTSNPN, CDR2 SVGIG (reference sequence). CDR3 protein: CAWNPGTSGETQCF. CDR3 nucleotide sequence: TGTGCCTGGAACCCCGGGACTAGCGGGGAGACACAGTGCTTC.

This clonotype came up a few times. The chain is built from TRBV7-6 and TRBJ2-7, with a weak D call TRBD2 (6 bases). Germline CDR1 SGHVS, CDR2 FNYEAQ. CDR3 length equals 13 residues. Trimming took 5 bases from V and 1 from J, leaving 9 bases between them. The CDR3 spells CASSRSGSYEQYF. CDR3 nucleotides: TGTGCCAGCAGCCGTAGCGGTTCCTACGAGCAGTACTTC.

A note on this clonotype: It is likely a read error, because the conserved phenylalanine at the end of the CDR3 is missing. The chain uses TRBV6-1 and TRBJ2-1, with D perhaps TRBD1 (5 bases). The length of the CDR3 is 17 residues. Germline loops: CDR1 MNHNS, CDR2 SASEGT. Trimming shortened V by 2 bases and J by 4 bases, and 18 bases separated the two germline ends. The CDR3 DNA reads as TGTGCCAGCAGTGAAAGAAGAGGCAGGGCCTCATACAATGAGCAGTTCTCC. Encoded protein: CASSERRGRASYNEQFS.

This chain joins TRBV7-2 and TRBJ2-1, with D perhaps given as TRBD1 or TRBD2 (5 bases each). The CDR3 has 16 amino acids. With 1 base removed from V and 4 bases from J, the gap between germline ends came to 14 bases. Germline V gene data show CDR1 as SGHTA and CDR2 as FQGNSA. CDR3 region: CASSLDSSGPYNEQFF. CDR3 bases: TGTGCCAGCAGCTTAGATTCTTCGGGGCCATACAATGAGCAGTTCTTC.

The V call is TRBV11-2, the J call TRBJ2-3, with TRBD2 identical over 9 bases. There are 16 residues in the CDR3. Germline CDR1 is SGHAT and CDR2 is FQNNGV. V lost 5 bases and J lost 6; bases outside the gene matches: 12. CDR3 sequence reads: CASSRAGLAGTDTQYF. DNA of the CDR3: TGTGCCAGCAGCCGAGCGGGACTAGCTGGTACCGATACGCAGTATTTT.

Concerning this clonotype: The junction departs from germline at one end; a sequencing error may be responsible. The V call is TRBV29-1, the J call TRBJ1-2, with a possible D match to TRBD1 (6 bases). CDR1 and CDR2 (germline): SQVTM, ANQGSEA. CDR3 size: 13 residues. DNA of the CDR3: TGCAGCGTTGAACACAGGGTGGATTTGGGCTACACTTTC. This encodes CSVEHRVDLGYTF. Looking up the rest from reference TRBV29-1 and TRBJ1-2 gives the full variable domain: SAVISQKPSRDICQRGTSLTIQCQVDSQVTMMFWYRQQPGQSLTLIATANQGSEATYESGFVIDKFPISRPNLTFSTLTVSNMSPEDSSIYLCSVEHRVDLGYTFGSGTRLTVV.

The chain combines TRBV4-1 with TRBJ1-2, with D uncertain. The germline V gene has CDR1 MGHRA and CDR2 YSYEKL. V lost 6 bases, J lost 2 bases, and 19 bases lay in between. The CDR3 extends over 16 amino acids. In DNA form, the CDR3 reads TGCGCCAGCAGTGCAGCCGGCAGGTCGACAAACTATGGCTACACCTTC. It yields the protein CASSAAGRSTNYGYTF.

J is TRBJ2-5 and V is TRBV9, with D perhaps matching TRBD2 (5 bases). The germline V gene has CDR1 SGDLS and CDR2 YYNGEE. The CDR3 is made up of 14 amino acids. The ends were cut back, 0 bases at V and 5 bases at J, with 11 bases in the middle. The CDR3 protein is CASSVGSEVETQYF. The CDR3 DNA sequence: TGTGCCAGCAGCGTAGGTAGCGAGGTTGAGACCCAGTACTTC.

The chain recombines TRBV6-6 with TRBJ2-7; 7 bases are shared with TRBD1. J was trimmed by 2 bases and V by 6 bases; bases with no gene match: 7. The germline V gene encodes CDR1 MNHNY and CDR2 SVGAGI (reference sequence). There are 14 residues in the CDR3. The CDR3 spells CASRRGQVAYEQYF. The CDR3 DNA is TGTGCCAGCAGGCGTGGACAGGTTGCCTACGAGCAGTACTTC.

V usage is TRBV5-1 and J usage is TRBJ2-2; a possible D gene is TRBD2 (6 bases). V dropped 4 bases and J dropped 8 bases, with 15 bases sitting between them. The CDR3 spans 14 residues. Germline values: CDR1 SGHRS, CDR2 YFSETQ. The DNA for the CDR3 is TGCGCCAGCAGCACGGACGGGGGTCCTGGGGAGCTGTTTTTT. It translates to CASSTDGGPGELFF.

As concerns this clonotype: Mismatch with germline at one junction end may stem from a read error. This chain connects TRBV9 to TRBJ2-6; D is ambiguous. The CDR3 sequence is 10 residues long. Germline lookup yields CDR1 SGDLS and CDR2 YYNGEE. The CDR3 protein is CASSVEGRIF. The CDR3 DNA reads as TGTGCCAGCAGCGTAGAAGGACGGATTTTC. Full variable domain (remainder filled in from reference TRBV9 and TRBJ2-6): DSGVTQTPKHLITATGQRVTLRCSPRSGDLSVYWYQQSLDQGLQFLIQYYNGEERAKGNILERFSAQQFPDLHSELNLSSLELGDSALYFCASSVEGRIFGAGSRLTVL.

The chain combines TRBV20-1 with TRBJ2-3; 9 bases match TRBD2. The length of the CDR3 is 14 residues. Unmatched junction bases numbered 7, after V lost 5 bases and J lost 4 bases. The germline V gene has CDR1 DFQATT and CDR2 SNEGSKA (reference sequence). The CDR3: CSAASAGGSDTQYF. The DNA of the CDR3 is TGCAGTGCTGCTTCAGCGGGGGGATCAGATACGCAGTATTTT.

CDR3 bases: TGTGCCAGCAGCACCAATTCGATTGGCTACACCTTC. Translated, it gives CASSTNSIGYTF. The chain has TRBV7-6 and TRBJ1-2; unclear D gene. V dropped 5 bases and J dropped 7 bases, with 11 bases sitting between them. The V gene's germline CDR1 is SGHVS and CDR2 FNYEAQ. The CDR3 covers 12 residues.

In its sample, this clonotype was seen once. The chain joins TRBV6-5 to TRBJ1-6, with D possibly matching TRBD1 (6 bases). Germline CDR1 reads MNHEY; CDR2 reads SVGAGI. CDR3 length: 14 residues. V lost 0 bases and J 10 bases, leaving 10 bases between the germline ends. DNA of the CDR3: TGTGCCAGCAGTTACTCGAACAGGGTCTCACCCCTCCACTTT. Translated: CASSYSNRVSPLHF.

V is TRBV24-1 and J is TRBJ2-1; a possible D gene is TRBD1 (6 bases). Germline V CDR1 and CDR2: KGHDR, SFDVKD. The CDR3 covers 13 residues. Deletions cut 3 bases from V and 8 bases from J, with 10 bases between. CDR3 residues: CATSDERGYEQFF. CDR3 DNA: TGTGCCACCAGTGATGAAAGGGGGTATGAGCAGTTCTTC.

The chain has TRBV4-3 and TRBJ2-7; D gene unclear. The germline V and J ends were trimmed by 0 bases and 0 bases, with 3 bases remaining between them. The CDR3 is made up of 13 amino acids. Germline CDR1 is LGHNA and CDR2 is YSLEER. CDR3 DNA: TGCGCCAGCAGCCAAGAGATCTCCTACGAGCAGTACTTC. Its protein is CASSQEISYEQYF.

This clonotype showed up many times. The gene calls are TRBV6-5 and TRBJ2-1; unclear D gene. The CDR3 sequence is 14 residues long. Trimming pared 3 bases from V and 6 bases from J, leaving 12 bases between. CDR1 MNHEY and CDR2 SVGAGI come from the germline V gene. The CDR3 loop is CASSYSPGRNEQFF. In DNA form, the CDR3 reads TGTGCCAGCAGTTATAGCCCGGGCCGCAATGAGCAGTTCTTC.

The chain uses TRBV20-1 and TRBJ1-6; no firm D call. Trimming pared 6 bases from V and 9 bases from J, leaving 15 bases between. Per the germline V gene, CDR1 is DFQATT and CDR2 is SNEGSKA (reference sequence). This CDR3 contains 13 residues. In nucleotides, the CDR3 is TGCAGTGCGACGATGGGGAGGTTTTCACCCCTCCACTTT. Protein product: CSATMGRFSPLHF.

This clonotype was picked up one time. The chain joins TRBV20-1 to TRBJ2-2; D is unresolved. The V and J ends lost 1 base and 5 bases respectively, with 14 bases between them. In germline, CDR1 is DFQATT, CDR2 SNEGSKA (reference sequence). The CDR3 consists of 15 residues. The CDR3 loop reads CSARVGPFRTGELFF. The CDR3 nucleotides read TGCAGTGCTAGAGTAGGTCCATTTAGGACCGGGGAGCTGTTTTTT.

This clonotype showed up just a few times. The chain has TRBV6-1 and TRBJ2-3, with TRBD2 matching over 7 bases. Per the germline V gene, CDR1 is MNHNS and CDR2 is SASEGT. Trimming took 2 bases from V and 5 from J; bases not matched to a gene: 4. CDR3 length: 14 amino acids. CDR3 in amino acids: CASSESWEGDTQYF. DNA for the CDR3: TGTGCCAGCAGTGAATCTTGGGAGGGAGATACGCAGTATTTT.

V gene TRBV19 combines with J gene TRBJ1-5, with 10 bases that match TRBD1. V lost 5 bases to trimming and J lost 6 bases; unmatched junction nucleotides: 10. CDR3 length: 16 amino acids. Germline assignment: CDR1 LNHDA and CDR2 SQIVND (reference sequence). The CDR3 DNA reads as TGTGCCAGTAGTTCTTGGACAGGGGGAGTGGGTCAGCCCCAGCATTTT. Residues: CASSSWTGGVGQPQHF. Variable domain in full (rest from reference TRBV19 and TRBJ1-5): DGGITQSPKYLFRKEGQNVTLSCEQNLNHDAMYWYRQDPGQGLRLIYYSQIVNDFQKGDIAEGYSVSREKKESFPLTVTSAQKNPTAFYLCASSSWTGGVGQPQHFGDGTRLSIL.